This T cell receptor (beta chain) was captured by sequencing in a study of synovial regulatory T cells in juvenile arthritis. General study results and limits: TCR diversity was lower in inflammation-associated blood Treg cells than in other blood Treg cells.

The assay was immunoSEQ multiplex PCR, and TCRdb's table has in-frame clones only and misses some. The listing contains roughly 1,300 clones. In terms of frequency, this clone is medium-sized. Its antigen is as yet unknown. The CDR3 length is 14 residues. DNA was not recorded. From germline, CDR1 is MNHNS and CDR2 SASEGT. This rearrangement joins TRBV6-1 to TRBJ1-2; TCRdb designates TRBD1, a call that cannot be tested without DNA. Sequenced sample: Treg cells from blood. Subset indicated: HLA-DR+ inflammation-associated blood Treg cells. The sequence derives from a donor between 2 and 29 years old with juvenile idiopathic arthritis. This CDR3 reads CASSETAGQKRYTF.